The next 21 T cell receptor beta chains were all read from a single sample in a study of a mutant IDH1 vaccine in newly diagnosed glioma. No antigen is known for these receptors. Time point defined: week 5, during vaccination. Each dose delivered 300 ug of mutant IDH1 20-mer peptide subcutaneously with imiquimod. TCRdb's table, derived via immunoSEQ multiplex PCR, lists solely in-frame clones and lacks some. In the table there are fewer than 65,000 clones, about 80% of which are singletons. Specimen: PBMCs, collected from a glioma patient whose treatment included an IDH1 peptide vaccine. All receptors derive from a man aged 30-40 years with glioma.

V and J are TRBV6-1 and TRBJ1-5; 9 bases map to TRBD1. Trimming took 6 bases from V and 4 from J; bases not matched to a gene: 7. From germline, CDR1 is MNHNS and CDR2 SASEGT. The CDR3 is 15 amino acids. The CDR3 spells CASRGQGPINQPQHF. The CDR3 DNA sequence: TGTGCCAGCAGGGGACAGGGTCCTATTAATCAGCCCCAGCATTTT.

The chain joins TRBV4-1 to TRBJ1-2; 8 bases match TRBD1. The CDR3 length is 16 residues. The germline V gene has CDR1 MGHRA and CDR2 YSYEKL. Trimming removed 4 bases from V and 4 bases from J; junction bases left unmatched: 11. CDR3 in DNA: TGCGCCAGCAGCCTCAGACAGGGGCTTCAGATCTATGGCTACACCTTC. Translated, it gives CASSLRQGLQIYGYTF.

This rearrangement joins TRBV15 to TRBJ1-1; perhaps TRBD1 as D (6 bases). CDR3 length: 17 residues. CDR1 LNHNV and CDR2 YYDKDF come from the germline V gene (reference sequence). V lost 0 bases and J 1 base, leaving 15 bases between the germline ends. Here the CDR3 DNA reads TGTGCCACCAGCAGAGATCGGAGAGGGGGTGGGAACACTGAAGCTTTCTTT. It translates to CATSRDRRGGGNTEAFF. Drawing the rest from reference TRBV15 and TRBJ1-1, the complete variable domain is DAMVIQNPRYQVTQFGKPVTLSCSQTLNHNVMYWYQQKSSQAPKLLFHYYDKDFNNEADTPDNFQSRRPNTSFCFLDIRSPGLGDTAMYLCATSRDRRGGGNTEAFFGQGTRLTVV.

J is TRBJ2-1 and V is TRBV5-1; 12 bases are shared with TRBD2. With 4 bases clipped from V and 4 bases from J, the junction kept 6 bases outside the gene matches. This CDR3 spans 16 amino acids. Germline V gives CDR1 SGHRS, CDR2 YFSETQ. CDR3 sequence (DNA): TGCGCCAGCAGCCGACGACTAGCGGGGGATTACAATGAGCAGTTCTTC. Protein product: CASSRRLAGDYNEQFF. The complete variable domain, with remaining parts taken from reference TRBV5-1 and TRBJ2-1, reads KAGVTQTPRYLIKTRGQQVTLSCSPISGHRSVSWYQQTPGQGLQFLFEYFSETQRNKGNFPGRFSGRQFSNSRSEMNVSTLELGDSALYLCASSRRLAGDYNEQFFGPGTRLTVL.

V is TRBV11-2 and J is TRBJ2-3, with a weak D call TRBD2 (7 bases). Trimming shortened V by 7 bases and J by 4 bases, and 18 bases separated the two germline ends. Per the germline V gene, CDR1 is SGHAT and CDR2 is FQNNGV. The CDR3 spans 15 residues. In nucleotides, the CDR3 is TGTGCCAGCACCCAACTCTCGGGGGGCTCAGATACGCAGTATTTT. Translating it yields CASTQLSGGSDTQYF.

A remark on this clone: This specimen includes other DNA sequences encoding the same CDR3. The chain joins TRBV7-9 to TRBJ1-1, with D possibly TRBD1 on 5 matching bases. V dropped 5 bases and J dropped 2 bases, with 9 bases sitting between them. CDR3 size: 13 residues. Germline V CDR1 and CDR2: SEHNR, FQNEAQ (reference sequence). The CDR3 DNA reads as TGTGCCAGCAGCCTAACAGGAAACACTGAAGCTTTCTTT. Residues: CASSLTGNTEAFF. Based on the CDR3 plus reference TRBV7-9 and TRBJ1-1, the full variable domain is DTGVSQNPRHKITKRGQNVTFRCDPISEHNRLYWYRQTLGQGPEFLTYFQNEAQLEKSRLLSDRFSAERPKGSFSTLEIQRTEQGDSAMYLCASSLTGNTEAFFGQGTRLTVV.

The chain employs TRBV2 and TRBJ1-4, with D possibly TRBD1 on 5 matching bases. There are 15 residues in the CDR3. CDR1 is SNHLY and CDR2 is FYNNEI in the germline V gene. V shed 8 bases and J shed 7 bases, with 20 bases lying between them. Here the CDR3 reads CASYSRGTTGEKLFF. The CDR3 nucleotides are TGTGCCAGCTATTCTCGAGGGACCACGGGTGAAAAACTGTTTTTT.

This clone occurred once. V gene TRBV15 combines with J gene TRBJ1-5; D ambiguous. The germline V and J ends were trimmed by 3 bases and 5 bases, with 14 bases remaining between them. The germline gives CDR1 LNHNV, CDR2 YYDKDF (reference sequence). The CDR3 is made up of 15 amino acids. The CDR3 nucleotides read TGTGCCACCAGCAGGGAACCAAGAGGCGATCAGCCCCAGCATTTT. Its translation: CATSREPRGDQPQHF.

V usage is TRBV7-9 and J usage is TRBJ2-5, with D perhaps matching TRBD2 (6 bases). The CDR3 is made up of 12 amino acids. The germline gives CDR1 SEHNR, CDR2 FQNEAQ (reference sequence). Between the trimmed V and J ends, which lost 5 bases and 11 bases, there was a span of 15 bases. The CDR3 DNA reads TGTGCCAGCAGCCGAGGGGCGGGGCAGCAGTACTTC. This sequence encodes CASSRGAGQQYF.

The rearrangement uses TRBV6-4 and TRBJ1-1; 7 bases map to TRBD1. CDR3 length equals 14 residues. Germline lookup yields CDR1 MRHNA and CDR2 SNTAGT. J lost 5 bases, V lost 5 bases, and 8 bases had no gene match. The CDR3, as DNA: TGTGCCAGCAGTCCTATGACAGGGAGGACTGAAGCTTTCTTT. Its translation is CASSPMTGRTEAFF.

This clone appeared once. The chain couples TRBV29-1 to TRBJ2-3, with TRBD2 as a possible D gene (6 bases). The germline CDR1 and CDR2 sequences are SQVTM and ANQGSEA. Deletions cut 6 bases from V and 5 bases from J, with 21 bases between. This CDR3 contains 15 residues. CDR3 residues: CSVGLAGWMVDTQYF. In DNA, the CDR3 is TGCAGCGTGGGGCTTGCGGGGTGGATGGTAGATACGCAGTATTTT.

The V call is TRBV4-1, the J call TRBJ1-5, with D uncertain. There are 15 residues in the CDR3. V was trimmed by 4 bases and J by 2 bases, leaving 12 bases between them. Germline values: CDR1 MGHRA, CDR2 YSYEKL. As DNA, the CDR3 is TGCGCCAGCAGCCCTACCTTAGGCGGCAATCAGCCCCAGCATTTT. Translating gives CASSPTLGGNQPQHF.

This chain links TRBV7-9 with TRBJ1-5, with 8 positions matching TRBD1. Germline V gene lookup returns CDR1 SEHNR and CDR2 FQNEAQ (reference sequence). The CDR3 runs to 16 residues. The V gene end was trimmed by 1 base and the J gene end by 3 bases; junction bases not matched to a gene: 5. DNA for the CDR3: TGTGCCAGCAGCTTAGGTCGGACAGGGAACAATCAGCCCCAGCATTTT. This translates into CASSLGRTGNNQPQHF.

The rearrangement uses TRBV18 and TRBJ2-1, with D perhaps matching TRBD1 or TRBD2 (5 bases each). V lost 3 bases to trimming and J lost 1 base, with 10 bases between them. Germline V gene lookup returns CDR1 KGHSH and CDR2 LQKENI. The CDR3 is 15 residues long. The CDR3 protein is CASSPGRRSYNEQFF. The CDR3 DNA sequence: TGTGCCAGCTCACCGGGACGGAGATCCTACAATGAGCAGTTCTTC.

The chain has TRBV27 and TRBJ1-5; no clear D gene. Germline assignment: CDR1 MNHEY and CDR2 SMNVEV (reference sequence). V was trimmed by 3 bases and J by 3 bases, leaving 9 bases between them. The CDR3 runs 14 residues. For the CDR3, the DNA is TGTGCCAGCAGTTTTTTGGGGTACAATCAGCCCCAGCATTTT. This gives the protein CASSFLGYNQPQHF.

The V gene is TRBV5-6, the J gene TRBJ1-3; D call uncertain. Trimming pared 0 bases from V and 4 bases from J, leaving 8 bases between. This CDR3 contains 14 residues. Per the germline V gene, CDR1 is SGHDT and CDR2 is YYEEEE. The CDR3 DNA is TGTGCCAGCAGCTTGGCCCTACAGGGAAACACCATATATTTT. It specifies CASSLALQGNTIYF.

CDR3 coding DNA: TGTGCCAGCAGTGAAGTAACAGGGGTTCTTATGTGGACTGAAGCTTTCTTT. Translation: CASSEVTGVLMWTEAFF. This chain links TRBV6-1 with TRBJ1-1; 7 nucleotides match TRBD1. CDR1 and CDR2 (germline): MNHNS, SASEGT. The CDR3 spans 17 residues. The trim removed 1 base at V and 5 bases at J, leaving 13 bases unmatched.

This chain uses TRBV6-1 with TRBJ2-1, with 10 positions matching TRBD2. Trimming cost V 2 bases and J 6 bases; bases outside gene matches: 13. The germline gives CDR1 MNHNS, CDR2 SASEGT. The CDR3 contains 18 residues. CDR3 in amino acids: CASSEIFRVAGGPNEQFF. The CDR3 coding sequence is TGTGCCAGCAGTGAAATCTTCAGGGTAGCGGGGGGCCCCAATGAGCAGTTCTTC.

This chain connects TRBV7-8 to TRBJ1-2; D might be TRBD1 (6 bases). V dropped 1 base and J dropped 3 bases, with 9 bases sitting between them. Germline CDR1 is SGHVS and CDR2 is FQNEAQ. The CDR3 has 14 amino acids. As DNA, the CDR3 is TGTGCCAGCAGCTTAGGGACAGCAGACTATGGCTACACCTTC. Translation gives CASSLGTADYGYTF.

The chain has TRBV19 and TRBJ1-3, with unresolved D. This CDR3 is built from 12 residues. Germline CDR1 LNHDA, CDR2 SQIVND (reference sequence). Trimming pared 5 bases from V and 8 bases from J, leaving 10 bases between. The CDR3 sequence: CASSPPSDTIYF. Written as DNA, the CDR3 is TGTGCCAGTAGTCCGCCGAGCGACACCATATATTTT.

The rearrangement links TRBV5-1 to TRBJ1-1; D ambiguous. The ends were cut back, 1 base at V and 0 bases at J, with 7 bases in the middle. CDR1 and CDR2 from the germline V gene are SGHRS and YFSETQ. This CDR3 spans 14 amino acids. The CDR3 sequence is CASSLYGVNTEAFF. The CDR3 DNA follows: TGCGCCAGCAGCTTGTATGGGGTGAACACTGAAGCTTTCTTT.